These T cell receptor beta chains were read from a single sample in a study of T-cell memory formation after mild COVID-19. Each CDR3 protein gets one entry after TCRdb re-called the 5' RACE reads with MiXCR. In the table there are roughly 450,000 distinct CDR3 sequences, 15% to 20% of which are singletons. Source material: PBMCs or a T cell subset sorted from them (not recorded which). All receptors come from a man aged 18 to 30 who had mild COVID-19 (a few samples of this study predate the infection). Cell type and time point are not known. Both conserved end residues are part of each CDR3. The D gene is left open where the match is weak. The size entry is marked missing in some rows and otherwise reads once, few, many or a size class.

abundance: many; d_gene: TRBD1; v_gene: TRBV5-1; j_gene: TRBJ1-3; CDR3nt: TGCGCCAGCAGCGGGACAGGGACTAGCTCTGGAAACACCATATATTTT; CDR3aa: CASSGTGTSSGNTIYF
abundance: NA; d_gene: NA; v_gene: TRBV28; j_gene: TRBJ2-2; CDR3nt: TGTGCCAGCAACGGCGTCGAGTCCACGAACACCGGGGAGCTGTTTTTT; CDR3aa: CASNGVESTNTGELFF
abundance: few; d_gene: TRBD1; v_gene: TRBV9; j_gene: TRBJ1-1; CDR3nt: TGTGCCAGCAGCGGCGGGACAGGGGGCTTCGCTGAAGCTTTCTTT; CDR3aa: CASSGGTGGFAEAFF
abundance: NA; d_gene: NA; v_gene: TRBV7-9; j_gene: TRBJ1-4; CDR3nt: TGTGCCACCCACCCTGAGAAAGCAACTAATGAAAAACTGTTTTTT; CDR3aa: CATHPEKATNEKLFF
abundance: few; d_gene: TRBD1; v_gene: TRBV19; j_gene: TRBJ1-1; CDR3nt: TGTGCCAGTAGTATAGGGACAGGAGTTGAAGCTTTCTTT; CDR3aa: CASSIGTGVEAFF
abundance: few; d_gene: TRBD1; v_gene: TRBV12-3/TRBV12-4; j_gene: TRBJ2-7; CDR3nt: TGTGCCAGCAGCATCACAGGGGATGAGCAGTACTTC; CDR3aa: CASSITGDEQYF
abundance: NA; d_gene: TRBD1; v_gene: TRBV7-2; j_gene: TRBJ1-2; CDR3nt: TGTGCCAGCAGCTTGAGGACAGGGGGTCGCGGCTACACCTTC; CDR3aa: CASSLRTGGRGYTF
abundance: NA; d_gene: TRBD2; v_gene: TRBV7-9; j_gene: TRBJ2-5; CDR3nt: TGTGCCAGCAGCCGGGACTACAGATTCCAAGAGACCCAGTACTTC; CDR3aa: CASSRDYRFQETQYF
abundance: NA; d_gene: NA; v_gene: TRBV7-9; j_gene: TRBJ2-7; CDR3nt: TGTGCCAGCAGCGCCGGGACAATCTACGAGCAGTACTTC; CDR3aa: CASSAGTIYEQYF
abundance: many; d_gene: NA; v_gene: TRBV12-3/TRBV12-4; j_gene: TRBJ1-1; CDR3nt: TGTGCCAGCAGTCCCTCGGACCTAAGGGCTTTCTTT; CDR3aa: CASSPSDLRAFF
abundance: few; d_gene: NA; v_gene: TRBV6-2/TRBV6-3; j_gene: TRBJ2-1; CDR3nt: TGTGCCAGCAGACTGTGGGGGGCAAGCTCCTACAATGAGCAGTTCTTC; CDR3aa: CASRLWGASSYNEQFF
abundance: once; d_gene: NA; v_gene: TRBV4-2; j_gene: TRBJ2-1; CDR3nt: TGTGCCAGCAGCCAAGAAGCCAGGGGCTCCTACAATGAGCAGTTCTTC; CDR3aa: CASSQEARGSYNEQFF
abundance: NA; d_gene: NA; v_gene: TRBV12-3/TRBV12-4; j_gene: TRBJ1-1; CDR3nt: TGTGCCAGCAGTTTCGGTTGGCAGAACACTGAAGCTTTCTTT; CDR3aa: CASSFGWQNTEAFF
abundance: NA; d_gene: NA; v_gene: TRBV7-2; j_gene: TRBJ1-2; CDR3nt: TGTGCCAGCAGCCCCGGCTCGGGGCACTATGGCTACACCTTC; CDR3aa: CASSPGSGHYGYTF
abundance: many; d_gene: TRBD1; v_gene: TRBV5-1; j_gene: TRBJ2-5; CDR3nt: TGCGCCAGCAGCTTGGACCCCGGGACAGGGTACGAGACCCAGTACTTC; CDR3aa: CASSLDPGTGYETQYF
abundance: few; d_gene: TRBD1; v_gene: TRBV7-6; j_gene: TRBJ2-5; CDR3nt: TGTGCCAGCAGCTTATTCGGGACAGGGGGCCCAGAGACCCAGTACTTC; CDR3aa: CASSLFGTGGPETQYF
abundance: NA; d_gene: TRBD1; v_gene: TRBV7-3; j_gene: TRBJ2-2; CDR3nt: TGTGCCACGAGGCCCGGGACAGGGGTAACCGGGGAGCTGTTTTTT; CDR3aa: CATRPGTGVTGELFF
abundance: NA; d_gene: NA; v_gene: TRBV7-3; j_gene: TRBJ2-3; CDR3nt: TGTGCCAGCGGTAACGGGGATACGCAGTATTTT; CDR3aa: CASGNGDTQYF
abundance: few; d_gene: NA; v_gene: TRBV7-6; j_gene: TRBJ2-2; CDR3nt: TGTGCCAGCAGCGGAAGGGACACGAACACCGGGGAGCTGTTTTTT; CDR3aa: CASSGRDTNTGELFF
abundance: NA; d_gene: TRBD1; v_gene: TRBV24-1; j_gene: TRBJ2-5; CDR3nt: TGTGCCACCAGTGAGGCGGGACAGGGGGCCGAGACCCAGTACTTC; CDR3aa: CATSEAGQGAETQYF
abundance: NA; d_gene: TRBD1; v_gene: TRBV20-1; j_gene: TRBJ1-5; CDR3nt: TGCAGTGCTAGTGACAGGGCGGCCAGGCAGCCCCAGCATTTT; CDR3aa: CSASDRAARQPQHF
abundance: few; d_gene: NA; v_gene: TRBV18; j_gene: TRBJ2-7; CDR3nt: TGTGCCAGCTCACCAAACGAGCAGTACTTC; CDR3aa: CASSPNEQYF
abundance: few; d_gene: NA; v_gene: TRBV12-5; j_gene: TRBJ2-5; CDR3nt: TGTGCTAGTGGCCCCATCCAAGAGACCCAGTACTTC; CDR3aa: CASGPIQETQYF